Listed below are T cell receptor beta chains from one sample, sequenced in a study of T cells in Graves' hyperthyroidism and ophthalmopathy. TCRdb reprocessed the multiplex PCR reads with MiXCR, giving one entry per CDR3 protein. This sample carries approximately 640,000 distinct CDR3 sequences, 17% of them seen once, and the ten largest clones take roughly 15%. Sequencing used blood. The receptors originated from a man aged 45 to 65 with Graves' hyperthyroidism. CDR3s include the opening cysteine and the closing phenylalanine or tryptophan.

J	V	length	CDR3
TRBJ2-3	TRBV10-3	17	CAISSASGERGADTQYF
TRBJ2-7	TRBV27	15	CASSFSNRGRYEQYF
TRBJ2-7	TRBV28	13	CASRNRISYEQYF
TRBJ2-2	TRBV3-1	14	CASSQVVSTGELFF
TRBJ2-1	TRBV12-3/TRBV12-4	15	CASTLSGRGTEGQFF
TRBJ1-1	TRBV18	12	CASSPDSGEAFF
TRBJ1-5	TRBV19	17	CASSIPGRGAGNQPQHF
TRBJ1-3	TRBV3-1	15	CASSPQGVSGNTIYF
TRBJ2-1	TRBV5-8	16	CASSLVGDRGTNEQFF
TRBJ2-7	TRBV13	15	CASSSGTGGSTVQYF
TRBJ2-7	TRBV28	13	CASSQGTGRKQYF
TRBJ1-3	TRBV29-1	14	CSVVGSSFGNTIYF
TRBJ2-1	TRBV9	16	CASSAIGGSSYNEQFF
TRBJ1-2	TRBV28	12	CAGTAPDYGYTF
TRBJ2-7	TRBV11-2	16	CASSLVGRGETYEQYF
TRBJ2-1	TRBV28	15	CASSFGTGDDNEQFF
TRBJ2-1	TRBV7-8	16	CASSRAGGHSYNEQFF
TRBJ2-1	TRBV24-1	16	CATSDFAGSSYNEQFF
TRBJ1-2	TRBV13	14	CASSPSTDHPHYTF
TRBJ2-2	TRBV28	19	CASLRRAGGGRGNTGELFF
TRBJ2-7	TRBV20-1	13	CSARGQGRHEQYF
TRBJ2-1	TRBV19	15	CASSIGQGFYNEQLF
TRBJ2-1	TRBV6-2/TRBV6-3	14	CASTDSGSYNEQFF
TRBJ2-2	TRBV2	16	CASTWDRLLNTGELFF
TRBJ2-1	TRBV7-2	18	CASRTYLPGQGTSNEQFF
TRBJ2-3	TRBV27	15	CASSHTGALTDTQYF
TRBJ1-6	TRBV6-1	14	CATSRDRQNSPLHF
TRBJ1-2	TRBV12-3/TRBV12-4	15	CASTLDREKKYGYTF
TRBJ2-2	TRBV7-9	20	CASSSLSPIPGTGGTGELFF
TRBJ2-4	TRBV30	15	CAWSVLAGTKNIQYF